Below are 3 T cell receptor beta chains sequenced from a single sample in a study of immune heterogeneity within non-small cell lung tumors. Multiplex PCR amplified TCR beta CDR3 with 32 V and 13 J primers. TCRdb re-analysed the multiplex PCR reads in MiXCR, keeping a single row per CDR3 protein. The sample holds roughly 10,000 distinct CDR3 sequences, about a fifth seen once. The starting template was genomic DNA from bulk tumor, 550 to 700 ng per sample. In surgery, several biopsies were collected from each primary tumor at widely spaced sites. Surgery that was curative in intent was performed on patients with untreated, newly diagnosed non-small cell lung cancer. Sample: lung tumor tissue. The source of these receptors is a man in his sixties with non-small cell lung cancer.

This clonotype has only a few counts. V and J are TRBV11-3 and TRBJ2-2; 13 bases align to TRBD2. Germline CDR1 SGHNT, CDR2 YENEEA. V shed 3 bases, J shed 2 bases, and the junction held 3 bases outside the gene matches. This CDR3 region has 17 residues. CDR3 residues: CASSLGLAGTNTGELFF. Here the CDR3 DNA reads TGTGCCAGCAGCTTGGGACTAGCGGGAACTAACACCGGGGAGCTGTTTTTT.

This clonotype has a count of ten or more. In DNA form, the CDR3 reads TGTGCCAGCAGACAGGACAGGGACACTGAAGCTTTCTTT. This codes for CASRQDRDTEAFF. V usage is TRBV2 and J usage is TRBJ1-1; 8 positions agree with TRBD1. V dropped 6 bases and J dropped 3; count of bases not matched to a gene: 3. The CDR3 has 13 residues. The germline V gene has CDR1 SNHLY and CDR2 FYNNEI.

This clonotype was recorded many times. The chain joins TRBV30 to TRBJ2-1; 10 positions agree with TRBD1. Losses at the gene ends were 0 bases for V and 8 bases for J; bases not matched to a gene: 7. There are 15 residues in the CDR3. CDR1 GTSNPN and CDR2 SVGIG come from the germline V gene (reference sequence). The chain's CDR3 is CAWSVRDRGGYEQFF. The CDR3 DNA reads as TGTGCCTGGAGTGTTAGGGACAGGGGAGGGTATGAGCAGTTCTTC.